A selection of T cell receptor beta chains follows, all from one sample in a study of shared clonotypes between healthy human individuals. Assay: immunoSEQ multiplex PCR; the TCRdb copy retains only in-frame clones and omits some. Of roughly 500,000 clones in the sample, roughly 80% were seen once. The specimen sequenced was PBMCs. Source of these receptors: a woman in her thirties or forties in good health. Some clones in this sample may be carry-over from other donors' samples. CDR3s include the opening cysteine and the closing phenylalanine or tryptophan. D genes are given only for firm matches. The size of a clone is reported for some rows only, either as once, few or many, or as a class for expanded clones.

d_call j_call clone_size v_call cdr3_nt cdr3_aa
TRBD1 TRBJ1-2 once TRBV28 TGTGCCAGCAGTCAACGGACCGGGACAGGGTATGGCTACACCTTC CASSQRTGTGYGYTF
NA TRBJ2-2 NA TRBV2 TGTGCCAGCAGAGTCACCGGGGAGCTGTTTTTT CASRVTGELFF
NA TRBJ2-2 NA TRBV5-1 TGCGCCAGCAGCTGGACCGGGACAACGAACACCGGGGAGCTGTTTTTT CASSWTGTTNTGELFF
NA TRBJ2-7 once TRBV18 TGTGCCAGCTCCTGGGGGCCTGGCGGGCAATCCTACGAGCAGTACTTC CASSWGPGGQSYEQYF
NA TRBJ1-2 NA TRBV11-2 TGTGCCAGCAGCCCCACGACAGGTAGTGGCTACACCTTC CASSPTTGSGYTF
NA TRBJ1-1 NA TRBV28 TGTGCCAGCACCCGACAGGACACTGAAGCTTTCTTT CASTRQDTEAFF
TRBD2 TRBJ2-1 NA TRBV28 TGTGCCAGCAGTTTATCTAGCGGGAGGGCCTATGAGCAGTTCTTC CASSLSSGRAYEQFF
NA TRBJ1-3 NA TRBV15 TGTGCCACCAGCAGTGCAGTTTCTGGAAACACCATATATTTT CATSSAVSGNTIYF
NA TRBJ1-6 NA TRBV5-1 TGCGCCAGCAGCCAAGACGGGGCGGAGGCACCCCTCCACTTT CASSQDGAEAPLHF
NA TRBJ1-1 NA TRBV19 TGTGCCAGTAGCCCGATTCAGGGAACTGAAGCTTTCTTT CASSPIQGTEAFF
TRBD2 TRBJ2-1 NA TRBV18 TGTGCCAGCTCACCCAATCCAGCGGGGAACTCCTACAATGAGCAGTTCTTC CASSPNPAGNSYNEQFF
NA TRBJ1-1 NA TRBV7-9 TGTGCCAGCAGCCGGCTCTCGGCTGAAGCTTTCTTT CASSRLSAEAFF
NA TRBJ1-1 NA TRBV28 TGTGCCAGCTCGATGGGGGGGCGAGTAGTGAACACTGAAGCTTTCTTT CASSMGGRVVNTEAFF
NA TRBJ2-7 NA TRBV18 TGTGCCAGCTCACCCGGGACAACGGGGGCCTACGAGCAGTACTTC CASSPGTTGAYEQYF
NA TRBJ1-2 many TRBV30 TGTGCCTGGAGCCTTCAGGGGAACCATGGCTACACCTTC CAWSLQGNHGYTF
NA TRBJ1-1 NA TRBV5-1 TGCGCCAGCAGCTCGACAGGCCACACTGAAGCTTTCTTT CASSSTGHTEAFF
NA TRBJ2-7 NA TRBV20-1 TGCAGTGCTAGCCTAGTACACGAGCAGTACTTC CSASLVHEQYF
NA TRBJ2-5 NA TRBV20-1 TGCAGTGCTAGCGGTGAGACCCAGTACTTC CSASGETQYF
NA TRBJ2-3 NA TRBV28 TGTGCCAGCATTGGGCTAAGCACAGATACGCAGTATTTT CASIGLSTDTQYF
NA TRBJ2-7 NA TRBV5-6 TGTGCCAGCAGCTTGTGGCAGGACCCCTACGAGCAGTACTTC CASSLWQDPYEQYF
NA TRBJ2-6 NA TRBV29-1 TGCAGCGTTGCGAAAGGGGCAGGGGCCAACGTCCTGACTTTC CSVAKGAGANVLTF
NA TRBJ2-1 NA TRBV12-5 TGTGCTAGTGGTACTGGGGGAAGCTACAATGAGCAGTTCTTC CASGTGGSYNEQFF
TRBD1 TRBJ1-2 NA TRBV7-2 TGTGCCAGCAGCTTAGTACAGGGGGCGGGCTATGGCTACACCTTC CASSLVQGAGYGYTF
NA TRBJ2-1 NA TRBV5-1 TGCGCCAGCAGCTTTGGTCAGGGCAATGAGCAGTTCTTC CASSFGQGNEQFF
TRBD2 TRBJ2-7 NA TRBV13 TGTGCCAGCAGCTTAGGCCTGGGGACTAGCGGGACCTACGAGCAGTACTTC CASSLGLGTSGTYEQYF
NA TRBJ2-1 many TRBV7-9 TGTGCCAGCAGCGCCCCCAATTGGGACAATGAGCAGTTCTTC CASSAPNWDNEQFF
TRBD1 TRBJ2-3 NA TRBV9 TGTGCCAGCAGCTTCAGACAGGGGTGGGCAGATACGCAGTATTTT CASSFRQGWADTQYF
NA TRBJ1-5 NA TRBV6-4 TGTGCCAGCAGTGCTTCGCCAGATAGCAATCAGCCCCAGCATTTT CASSASPDSNQPQHF
NA TRBJ2-7 NA TRBV19 TGTGCCACCCAAGGTCCATACTACGAGCAGTACTTC CATQGPYYEQYF
TRBD1 TRBJ2-6 NA TRBV5-4 TGTGCCAGCAGCGACTTGACAGGGCCCTCTGGGGCCAACGTCCTGACTTTC CASSDLTGPSGANVLTF
NA TRBJ1-3 few TRBV5-4 TGTGCCAGCAGCTTGACTTCTTCTGGAAACACCATATATTTT CASSLTSSGNTIYF
TRBD2 TRBJ2-5 once TRBV19 TGTGCCAGTAGTATGGTCAGGGAGGGGACCCAGTACTTC CASSMVREGTQYF
NA TRBJ1-1 NA TRBV28 TGTGCCAGCAGCCCCAAAGCCAGGCCTGACTACCTGAACACTGAAGCTTTCTTT CASSPKARPDYLNTEAFF
TRBD1 TRBJ1-4 once TRBV28 TGTGCCAGCAGTTTCGCCGGGACAGAAAATGAAAAACTGTTTTTT CASSFAGTENEKLFF
TRBD2 TRBJ2-7 NA TRBV27 TGTGCCAGCAGTTTTAAAGGACTAGCAGACTACGAGCAGTACTTC CASSFKGLADYEQYF
NA TRBJ2-7 NA TRBV28 TGTGCCAGCAGTGGGGTGGGGAGGACCTACGAGCAGTACTTC CASSGVGRTYEQYF
NA TRBJ2-1 NA TRBV11-2 TGTGCCAGCAGCTTAGGGGGGATCCTCGATGAGCAGTTCTTC CASSLGGILDEQFF
NA TRBJ1-2 NA TRBV7-2 TGTGCCAGCAGCCCCAGGGGATCACAGCGTTTTAACTATGGCTACACCTTC CASSPRGSQRFNYGYTF
TRBD1 TRBJ2-5 NA TRBV29-1 TGCAGCGTTGAGAACAGGGGCCAAGAGACCCAGTACTTC CSVENRGQETQYF
NA TRBJ1-2 few TRBV5-4 TGTGCCAGCAGCCGATCTCAGGGAGGCTATGGCTACACCTTC CASSRSQGGYGYTF
TRBD1 TRBJ1-2 NA TRBV27 TGTGCCAGCAGTTTTCAGGGGGCCACTAACTATGGCTACACCTTC CASSFQGATNYGYTF
TRBD2 TRBJ2-2 NA TRBV30 TGTGCCTGGAGGAGGGGACTAGCGGGAGGGCGGTCCGGGGAGCTGTTTTTT CAWRRGLAGGRSGELFF
NA TRBJ2-3 NA TRBV7-3 TGTGCCAGCAGCTGCGACGAGTATTTT CASSCDEYF
NA TRBJ1-2 NA TRBV19 TGTGCCAGTAGTAGCGGGGGAGGAGGCGGCTACACCTTC CASSSGGGGGYTF
NA TRBJ2-3 NA TRBV7-8 TGTGCCAGCAGCTTAGTCGGTGGTACATATACAGATACGCAGTATTTT CASSLVGGTYTDTQYF
NA TRBJ2-3 NA TRBV10-2 TGCGCCAGCAGTGTTGGGTTTACGGGTGCTAGCACAGATACGCAGTATTTT CASSVGFTGASTDTQYF
NA TRBJ1-1 NA TRBV18 TGTGCCAGCCTAGGGATCCTGAACACTGAAGCTTTCTTT CASLGILNTEAFF
TRBD2 TRBJ2-1 once TRBV6-4 TGTGCCAGCAGTGACATAGCGGGAGGATACAATGAGCAGTTCTTC CASSDIAGGYNEQFF
NA TRBJ1-5 NA TRBV19 TGTGCCAGTGGCCCCCGGGGAGGGGATCAGCCCCAGCATTTT CASGPRGGDQPQHF
NA TRBJ1-1 NA TRBV7-2 TGTGCCAGCAGCTCGTCCCGGGGAGGGTTTGAAGCTTTCTTT CASSSSRGGFEAFF
TRBD1 TRBJ1-5 NA TRBV19 TGTGCCAGTAGTATTACCGTGCCACACAGGGGGCAATATAGCAATCAGCCCCAGCATTTT CASSITVPHRGQYSNQPQHF
NA TRBJ1-2 NA TRBV30 TGTGCCTGGAGTAGTACAAGCAACTATGGCTACACCTTC CAWSSTSNYGYTF
NA TRBJ2-2 few TRBV10-1 TGCGCCAGCAGTGAGCGTAGCGGACCCCCTACCGGGGAGCTGTTTTTT CASSERSGPPTGELFF